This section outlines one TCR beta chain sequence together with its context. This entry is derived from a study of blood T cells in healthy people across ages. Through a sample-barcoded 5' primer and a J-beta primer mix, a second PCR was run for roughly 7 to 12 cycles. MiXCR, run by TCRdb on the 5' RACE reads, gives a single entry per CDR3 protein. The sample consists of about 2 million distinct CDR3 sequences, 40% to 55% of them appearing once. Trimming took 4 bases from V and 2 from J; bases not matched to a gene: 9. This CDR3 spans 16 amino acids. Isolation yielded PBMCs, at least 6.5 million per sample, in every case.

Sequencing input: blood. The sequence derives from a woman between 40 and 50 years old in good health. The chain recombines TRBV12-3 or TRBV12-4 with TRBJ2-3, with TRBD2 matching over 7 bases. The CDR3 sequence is CASSSRPGLITDTQYF. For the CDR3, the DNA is TGTGCCAGCAGTTCTCGTCCGGGACTAATCACAGATACGCAGTATTTT.